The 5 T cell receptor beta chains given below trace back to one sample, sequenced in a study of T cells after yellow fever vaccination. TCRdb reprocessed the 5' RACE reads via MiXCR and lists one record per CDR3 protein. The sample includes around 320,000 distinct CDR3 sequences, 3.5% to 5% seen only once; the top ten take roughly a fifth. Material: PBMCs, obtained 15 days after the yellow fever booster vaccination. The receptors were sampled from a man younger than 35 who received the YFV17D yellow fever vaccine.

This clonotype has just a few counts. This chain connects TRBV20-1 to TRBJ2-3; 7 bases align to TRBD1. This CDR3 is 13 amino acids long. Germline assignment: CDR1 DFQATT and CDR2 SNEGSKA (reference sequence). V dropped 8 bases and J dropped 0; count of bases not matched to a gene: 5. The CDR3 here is CSHRGASTDTQYF. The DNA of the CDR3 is TGCAGTCACAGGGGAGCGAGCACAGATACGCAGTATTTT.

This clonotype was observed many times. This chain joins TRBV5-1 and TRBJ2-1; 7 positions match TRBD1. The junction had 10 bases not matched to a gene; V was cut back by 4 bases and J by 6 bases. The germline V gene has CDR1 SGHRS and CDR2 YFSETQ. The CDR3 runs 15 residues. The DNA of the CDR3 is TGCGCCAGCAGCACAGGGGACCTACCTGGCAATGAGCAGTTCTTC. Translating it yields CASSTGDLPGNEQFF.

The CDR3: CASTPRGGPVNTEAFF. In DNA, the CDR3 is TGCGCCAGCACCCCGCGGGGCGGACCAGTGAACACTGAAGCTTTCTTT. The V call is TRBV5-1, the J call TRBJ1-1, with a tentative D call TRBD1 (5 bases). In germline, CDR1 is SGHRS, CDR2 YFSETQ. Deletions cut 6 bases from V and 0 bases from J, with 18 bases between. This CDR3 has 16 amino acids.

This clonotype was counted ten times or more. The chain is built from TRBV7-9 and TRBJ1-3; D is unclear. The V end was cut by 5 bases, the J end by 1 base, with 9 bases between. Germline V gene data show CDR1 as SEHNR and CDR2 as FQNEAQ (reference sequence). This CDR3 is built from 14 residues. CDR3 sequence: CASSPTSSGNTIYF. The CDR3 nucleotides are TGTGCCAGCAGCCCGACATCGTCTGGAAACACCATATATTTT.

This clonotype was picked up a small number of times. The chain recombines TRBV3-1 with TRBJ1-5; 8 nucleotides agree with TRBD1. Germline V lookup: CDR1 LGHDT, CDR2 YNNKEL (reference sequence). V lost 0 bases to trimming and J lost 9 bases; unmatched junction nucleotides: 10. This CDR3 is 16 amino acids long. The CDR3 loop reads CASSQEAGQAEGPQHF. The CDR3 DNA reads TGTGCCAGCAGCCAAGAAGCGGGACAGGCCGAGGGGCCCCAGCATTTT.